This TCR beta chain stems from a study of cytomegalovirus exposure and HLA in healthy donors. Notes on the study in general: Three CMV-associated chains proved CMV antigen-specific in vitro.

Measured with immunoSEQ multiplex PCR; TCRdb has only the in-frame clones, and not every one. The sample has 200,000 to 300,000 clones; about 83% are singletons. Points on this clone: Its matching antigen is unknown.

Separate from the 666-subject first cohort, the roughly 120-subject validation cohort was the one that the donors belonged to. The sample comprised PBMCs. The clonotype comes from a young man in good health and CMV-seronegative.

The CDR3 bases are TGTGCCAGCAGCTTAGGCGGCAGTAGGACAGGGTCAGATACGCAGTATTTT. It is translated as CASSLGGSRTGSDTQYF. The chain has TRBV7-9 and TRBJ2-3; 8 positions match TRBD1. Germline CDR1 reads SEHNR; CDR2 reads FQNEAQ (reference sequence). J gave up 4 bases and V 1 base, and 10 bases lay outside the gene matches. The CDR3 spans 17 residues.